This entry describes one T cell receptor (beta chain). Individuals drawn from under 30 US areas were about 18 to 90 years old. The recovered donors of Cohort 3 showed two negative PCRs, clearance, or symptom resolution. This entry is derived from a study of blood T cell repertoires in COVID-19. Background on the study: PBMCs, B-cell-depleted T cells, or T cells were the source of the cDNA or gDNA that made up the material.

CDR3 length: 16 amino acids. Trimming shortened V by 3 bases and J by 2 bases, and 16 bases separated the two germline ends. From germline, CDR1 is WNHNN and CDR2 SYGVQD (reference sequence). Profiled with immunoSEQ multiplex PCR; TCRdb holds only in-frame clones, not every one. The repertoire holds 55,000 to 70,000 clones, with around 89% as singletons. The genes are TRBV10-1 and TRBJ1-2; the D gene is possibly TRBD1 (5 bases). The TCR comes from a woman between 40 and 55 years old who had recovered from COVID-19. Input material: PBMCs or T cells enriched from blood (not recorded which). The CDR3 nucleotides are TGCGCCAGCAGTGATGCAGGGCTGGGAACGAACTATGGCTACACCTTC. The encoded protein is CASSDAGLGTNYGYTF.